The 32 T cell receptor beta chains below come from one sample, sequenced in a study of T-cell memory formation after mild COVID-19 (dated by TCRdb to the early 2020s). The library was generated by 5' RACE. TCRdb lists the instrument as Illumina NovaSeq 6000. The public reads were reanalyzed by TCRdb: fastp trimming at Q25, MiXCR alignment, in-frame beta chains only. Each entry is one CDR3 protein sequence, shown with its most common DNA and genes. This sample gives approximately 400,000 distinct CDR3 sequences in total; 24% of them show up just once. The ten largest clones capture 8.5% to 10% of the sample. Sequenced input: PBMCs or a T cell subset sorted from them (not recorded which). These TCRs come from an adult woman who had mild COVID-19 (a few samples of this study predate the infection). The sample titles of this study are shuffled in the database, so cell type and time point are left out; the donor was told from shared clones.

This clonotype has just a few counts. The chain combines TRBV14 with TRBJ1-1, with D maybe TRBD1 (5 bases). The CDR3 has 15 amino acids. Germline assignment: CDR1 SGHDN and CDR2 FVKESK. Trimming took off 3 bases at V and 0 bases at J, with 11 bases between the two ends. The CDR3 DNA is TGTGCCAGCAGCCAGGGGGGAATAATGAACACTGAAGCTTTCTTT. Amino acids: CASSQGGIMNTEAFF.

This clonotype was detected a few times. The chain combines TRBV7-6 with TRBJ2-1; 10 bases line up with TRBD2. The germline V gene encodes CDR1 SGHVS and CDR2 FNYEAQ. There are 12 residues in the CDR3. CDR3 protein: CASGGSYNEQFF. The DNA for the CDR3 is TGTGCTAGCGGGGGGTCGTACAATGAGCAGTTCTTC.

In regard to this clonotype: The junction and the germline gene differ at one end; a read error may be behind it. V is TRBV5-5 and J is TRBJ2-3; a possible D gene is TRBD1 (6 bases). Germline V gene data show CDR1 as SGHKS and CDR2 as YYEKEE (reference sequence). CDR3 length: 18 amino acids. The CDR3 DNA reads as TGTGCCAGCAGCTGCGTGGAATTCAGGGGAACTTGTTCAGATACGAAGTATTTT. It specifies CASSCVEFRGTCSDTKYF.

The chain combines TRBV7-9 with TRBJ1-1, with TRBD1 matching 8 bases. Per the germline V gene, CDR1 is SEHNR and CDR2 is FQNEAQ (reference sequence). V dropped 5 bases and J dropped 10; count of bases not matched to a gene: 3. This CDR3 comprises 11 residues. Here the CDR3 reads CASSLDRAAFF. CDR3 bases: TGTGCCAGCAGCCTGGACAGGGCAGCTTTCTTT.

The sample holds a few counts of this clonotype. The gene calls are TRBV29-1 and TRBJ1-1; D unresolved. This CDR3 region has 15 residues. V was pared by 4 bases and J by 4 bases, with 19 bases between. Germline assignment: CDR1 SQVTM and CDR2 ANQGSEA. The DNA of the CDR3 is TGCAGCGTTGTGGCAGCTGGTGGAGCGGGCACTGAAGCTTTCTTT. This translates into CSVVAAGGAGTEAFF.

A few counts support this clonotype. This chain connects TRBV21-1 to TRBJ2-3; the table calls TRBD2, which could not be checked here. TRBV21-1 is listed as a pseudogene. The CDR3 sequence is 19 residues long. The chain's CDR3 is CASSSGLAGIGEGTDTQYF. The DNA of the CDR3 is TGTGCCAGCAGCTCCGGTTTAGCGGGAATAGGGGAGGGCACAGATACGCAGTATTTT.

This clonotype came up a few times. This chain uses TRBV7-9 with TRBJ1-4; D is unresolved. The V gene lost 4 bases and the J gene lost 5 bases, with 11 bases spanning the gap. Germline-derived CDR1 and CDR2 are SEHNR and FQNEAQ (reference sequence). The CDR3 covers 14 residues. The chain's CDR3 is CASSYNIGNEKLFF. CDR3 in DNA: TGTGCCAGCAGCTATAACATCGGAAATGAAAAACTGTTTTTT.

In its sample, this clonotype was seen many times. The chain carries TRBV30 and TRBJ2-1, with D possibly matching TRBD1 (6 bases). V dropped 2 bases and J dropped 7 bases, with 12 bases sitting between them. CDR3 length: 13 residues. Germline CDR1 is GTSNPN and CDR2 is SVGIG (reference sequence). The CDR3 reads CAWSSRRGNEQFF. CDR3 sequence (DNA): TGTGCCTGGAGTTCGCGCAGGGGTAATGAGCAGTTCTTC.

This clonotype was counted between two and nine times. The rearrangement links TRBV18 to TRBJ2-7, with 11 bases matching TRBD1. The CDR3 extends over 14 amino acids. Per germline, CDR1 KGHSH and CDR2 LQKENI. V shed 4 bases and J 5 bases; nucleotides not matched to a gene: 4. CDR3 DNA: TGTGCCAGCTCACGGGACAGGGGGTTCGACGAGCAGTACTTC. Translating it yields CASSRDRGFDEQYF.

This clonotype has only a few counts. This chain links TRBV13 with TRBJ2-7; D uncertain. Trimming took 1 base from V and 0 from J, leaving 7 bases between them. The germline V gene has CDR1 PRHDT and CDR2 FYEKMQ (reference sequence). CDR3 size: 14 residues. In nucleotides, the CDR3 is TGTGCCAGCAGCTTAGCGGAAAACTCCTACGAGCAGTACTTC. Residues: CASSLAENSYEQYF.

V usage is TRBV12-3 or TRBV12-4 and J usage is TRBJ1-2, with a weak D call TRBD1 (6 bases). The CDR3 has 13 amino acids. The V end lost 3 bases, the J end lost 6 bases, and 11 bases lay between the germline ends. The CDR3 DNA is TGTGCCAGCAGTTTTTTCCGGACAGATGGCTACACCTTC. It codes for CASSFFRTDGYTF.

This clonotype was seen only a few times. The J gene is TRBJ2-1, the V gene TRBV12-3 or TRBV12-4; 11 nucleotides agree with TRBD2. The CDR3 runs 15 residues. V lost 8 bases to trimming and J lost 6 bases; unmatched junction nucleotides: 9. In DNA, the CDR3 is TGTGCCAGCGGGGATAGCGGGAGGGTGGGCAATGAGCAGTTCTTC. It translates to CASGDSGRVGNEQFF.

V gene TRBV5-1 combines with J gene TRBJ1-6, with D possibly being TRBD1 (6 bases). The CDR3 is 17 residues long. Germline V gives CDR1 SGHRS, CDR2 YFSETQ. The ends were cut back, 0 bases at V and 0 bases at J, with 10 bases in the middle. In DNA, the CDR3 is TGCGCCAGCAGCTTGGAGGGGGGCCGCTCCTATAATTCACCCCTCCACTTT. Translating gives CASSLEGGRSYNSPLHF. Using reference TRBV5-1 and TRBJ1-6 for the parts outside the CDR3, the full variable domain is KAGVTQTPRYLIKTRGQQVTLSCSPISGHRSVSWYQQTPGQGLQFLFEYFSETQRNKGNFPGRFSGRQFSNSRSEMNVSTLELGDSALYLCASSLEGGRSYNSPLHFGNGTRLTVT.

This chain uses TRBV12-3 or TRBV12-4 with TRBJ1-5; no clear D gene. V was cut by 6 bases and J by 5 bases, with 11 bases left in between. The CDR3 is 13 residues long. For the CDR3, the DNA is TGTGCCAGCAGACGAGGTCTAGATCAGCCCCAGCATTTT. The encoded protein is CASRRGLDQPQHF.

This clonotype turned up a few times. The chain employs TRBV6-5 and TRBJ2-5; tentatively, D is TRBD1 or TRBD2 (5 bases each). The CDR3 is 17 residues long. Germline assignment: CDR1 MNHEY and CDR2 SVGAGI. The V end was cut by 6 bases, the J end by 6 bases, with 26 bases between. The CDR3 coding sequence is TGTGCCAGCAGCCCAAATCTGCGCCGGGCAGGGACGAAGACCCAGTACTTC. Translation gives CASSPNLRRAGTKTQYF.

The rearrangement uses TRBV5-1 and TRBJ2-7, with D possibly TRBD1 on 6 matching bases. Germline lookup yields CDR1 SGHRS and CDR2 YFSETQ. The CDR3 is 13 residues long. The germline V and J ends were trimmed by 5 bases and 3 bases, with 12 bases remaining between them. The CDR3 protein is CASSSTGNYEQYF. For the CDR3, the DNA is TGCGCCAGCAGTTCTACAGGGAACTACGAGCAGTACTTC. The full variable domain, in which reference TRBV5-1 and TRBJ2-7 provide the parts outside the CDR3, is KAGVTQTPRYLIKTRGQQVTLSCSPISGHRSVSWYQQTPGQGLQFLFEYFSETQRNKGNFPGRFSGRQFSNSRSEMNVSTLELGDSALYLCASSSTGNYEQYFGPGTRLTVT.

The rearrangement uses TRBV6-6 and TRBJ2-1; 8 bases align to TRBD2. The V and J ends lost 5 bases and 15 bases, in that order; junction bases with no gene match: 9. Germline V gene lookup returns CDR1 MNHNY and CDR2 SVGAGI (reference sequence). This CDR3 contains 12 residues. The CDR3 is CASSQLGGAPFF. The CDR3 DNA sequence: TGTGCCAGCAGTCAACTCGGGGGGGCGCCGTTCTTC.

The gene calls are TRBV7-9 and TRBJ2-2, with 10 bases lining up with TRBD1. Germline V gives CDR1 SEHNR, CDR2 FQNEAQ (reference sequence). V lost 9 bases and J lost 3; bases outside the gene matches: 4. This CDR3 has 14 residues. Here the CDR3 DNA reads TGTGCCAGTACCGGACAGGGGGACACCGGGGAGCTGTTTTTT. It is translated as CASTGQGDTGELFF.

This sequence joins TRBV4-1 and TRBJ1-1; D may be TRBD1 (5 bases). This CDR3 comprises 14 residues. Trimming took 3 bases from V and 4 from J, leaving 12 bases between them. Looked up from germline, CDR1 is MGHRA and CDR2 is YSYEKL. As DNA, the CDR3 is TGCGCCAGCAGCCACCTCCAGGGTGGCACTGAAGCTTTCTTT. Amino acid sequence: CASSHLQGGTEAFF.

The chain joins TRBV12-3 or TRBV12-4 to TRBJ2-1, with 11 nucleotides matching TRBD2. V trimming: 6 bases; J trimming: 6 bases; junction bases outside the gene matches: 4. The CDR3 has 14 residues. CDR3: CASRTSGSSNEQFF. DNA of the CDR3: TGTGCCAGCAGAACTAGCGGGAGCAGCAATGAGCAGTTCTTC.

This clonotype has more than one count but fewer than ten. The chain joins TRBV29-1 to TRBJ2-4; TRBD2 aligns across 9 bases. The CDR3 sequence is 15 residues long. Germline loops: CDR1 SQVTM, CDR2 ANQGSEA. Trimming at V came to 4 bases and at J to 0 bases, leaving 4 bases not matched to a gene. CDR3 sequence reads: CSVVRLAVAKNIQYF. Here the CDR3 DNA reads TGCAGCGTTGTCCGACTAGCGGTAGCCAAAAACATTCAGTACTTC.

The chain has TRBV7-8 and TRBJ1-1; no definite D call. This CDR3 is 15 amino acids long. The ends were cut back, 5 bases at V and 3 bases at J, with 16 bases in the middle. Looked up from germline, CDR1 is SGHVS and CDR2 is FQNEAQ. CDR3 region: CASSPIKGRHTEAFF. CDR3 DNA: TGTGCCAGCAGCCCTATTAAAGGACGGCACACTGAAGCTTTCTTT.

The V gene is TRBV5-6, the J gene TRBJ1-2; no firm D call. V lost 4 bases and J lost 7, with 11 bases in between. Germline values: CDR1 SGHDT, CDR2 YYEEEE. The CDR3 contains 12 residues. The DNA for the CDR3 is TGTGCCAGCAGCCATTCGGTGTCTGGCTACACCTTC. This encodes CASSHSVSGYTF. Full variable domain (missing parts from reference TRBV5-6 and TRBJ1-2): DAGVTQSPTHLIKTRGQQVTLRCSPKSGHDTVSWYQQALGQGPQFIFQYYEEEERQRGNFPDRFSGHQFPNYSSELNVNALLLGDSALYLCASSHSVSGYTFGSGTRLTVV.

This clonotype appeared many times. This sequence joins TRBV7-3 and TRBJ2-7; 7 bases are a match to TRBD2. This CDR3 is built from 15 residues. J was trimmed by 2 bases and V by 6 bases; bases with no gene match: 10. Germline V lookup: CDR1 SGHTA, CDR2 FQGTGA. In nucleotides, the CDR3 is TGTGCCAGCAGTCGCGGCGGGGGTTTTACCTACGAGCAGTACTTC. Translated: CASSRGGGFTYEQYF.

This clonotype came up a few times. V and J are TRBV20-1 and TRBJ2-7, with a tentative D call TRBD2 (6 bases). This CDR3 comprises 13 residues. Germline CDR1 is DFQATT and CDR2 is SNEGSKA (reference sequence). V gave up 2 bases and J gave up 0 bases, with 8 bases separating them. The CDR3 DNA is TGCAGTGCTAGATGGGGGGACTCCTACGAGCAGTACTTC. Translating gives CSARWGDSYEQYF.

This clonotype occurred a few times. J is TRBJ2-3 and V is TRBV2; tentatively, D is TRBD2 (5 bases). This CDR3 has 15 amino acids. V shed 6 bases and J shed 0 bases, with 13 bases lying between them. Germline CDR1 is SNHLY and CDR2 is FYNNEI. CDR3: CASRLRETSTDTQYF. In nucleotides, the CDR3 is TGTGCCAGCAGACTCCGGGAAACTAGCACAGATACGCAGTATTTT.

The chain combines TRBV20-1 with TRBJ2-5; TRBD2 matches at 9 bases. Germline CDR1 reads DFQATT; CDR2 reads SNEGSKA (reference sequence). CDR3 length: 13 residues. V gave up 3 bases and J gave up 5 bases; unmatched junction bases: 4. The CDR3 region has the DNA TGCAGTGCTAGTCTAGCGGGAAGGGAGACCCAGTACTTC. Translating it yields CSASLAGRETQYF.

This rearrangement joins TRBV20-1 to TRBJ1-2; 7 bases fit TRBD1. CDR1 and CDR2 (germline): DFQATT, SNEGSKA (reference sequence). The CDR3 has 14 amino acids. V was pared by 5 bases and J by 8 bases, with 14 bases of the junction left unmatched. CDR3 DNA: TGCAGTGCTTCTATGACGGACAGGCCCAAGGGCTACACCTTC. It codes for CSASMTDRPKGYTF.

V is TRBV7-9 and J is TRBJ1-1, with D uncertain. The germline CDR1 and CDR2 sequences are SEHNR and FQNEAQ (reference sequence). Trimming cost V 2 bases and J 4 bases, with 8 bases left between them. This CDR3 has 13 residues. The CDR3 DNA sequence: TGTGCCAGCAGCTTATCTATGAGCACTGAAGCTTTCTTT. Translated, it gives CASSLSMSTEAFF.

The gene calls are TRBV5-1 and TRBJ2-7; a weak D match, TRBD2 (6 bases). V was trimmed by 2 bases and J by 1 base, leaving 13 bases between them. Per the germline V gene, CDR1 is SGHRS and CDR2 is YFSETQ. CDR3 length: 15 amino acids. CDR3 DNA sequence: TGCGCCAGCAGCTTCAGATACGGGGGTTCCTACGAGCAGTACTTC. Residues: CASSFRYGGSYEQYF. The variable domain in full, with the rest retrieved from reference TRBV5-1 and TRBJ2-7, is KAGVTQTPRYLIKTRGQQVTLSCSPISGHRSVSWYQQTPGQGLQFLFEYFSETQRNKGNFPGRFSGRQFSNSRSEMNVSTLELGDSALYLCASSFRYGGSYEQYFGPGTRLTVT.

The count of this clonotype is one. V usage is TRBV7-9 and J usage is TRBJ1-1; D not resolved. The CDR3 length is 14 residues. The V gene lost 4 bases and the J gene lost 1 base, with 10 bases spanning the gap. Germline values: CDR1 SEHNR, CDR2 FQNEAQ (reference sequence). The CDR3 sequence is CASSSSSGNTEAFF. The CDR3, as DNA: TGTGCCAGCAGCTCATCGTCGGGGAACACTGAAGCTTTCTTT.

The chain employs TRBV5-1 and TRBJ2-5, with 15 bases lining up with TRBD2. CDR3 length equals 16 residues. The germline V gene encodes CDR1 SGHRS and CDR2 YFSETQ. J gave up 5 bases and V 7 bases, and 9 bases lay outside the gene matches. The CDR3 coding sequence is TGCGCCAGCGGAGGACTAGCGGGGGGGCCTGGCGAGACCCAGTACTTC. The encoded protein is CASGGLAGGPGETQYF.